The next 24 T cell receptor beta chains were all read from a single sample in a study of T cell responses to AZD1222 COVID-19 vaccine. The repertoire was sequenced with immunoSEQ multiplex PCR; TCRdb's copy has only in-frame clones and lacks some. The sample shows fewer than 150,000 clones, 70% to 90% of them seen only once. This material consisted of peripheral blood, taken 28 days after the second AZD1222 dose. The receptor source for this set is an adult who received the AZD1222 COVID-19 vaccine.

This chain joins TRBV28 and TRBJ1-3, with D possibly matching TRBD1 (5 bases). CDR3 length: 15 amino acids. The germline V gene encodes CDR1 MDHEN and CDR2 SYDVKM. V dropped 8 bases and J dropped 0 bases, with 14 bases sitting between them. In DNA, the CDR3 is TGTGCCAGCGCTCCTGGGGGTATCTCTGGAAACACCATATATTTT. Residues: CASAPGGISGNTIYF.

The chain has TRBV14 and TRBJ2-1; D may be TRBD2 (5 bases). CDR1 SGHDN and CDR2 FVKESK come from the germline V gene. This CDR3 region has 14 residues. The V gene lost 1 base and the J gene lost 12 bases, with 16 bases spanning the gap. Written as DNA, the CDR3 is TGTGCCAGCAGCCAAGGACTACCTACCCTTGTGCAGTTCTTC. Translating it yields CASSQGLPTLVQFF.

The J gene is TRBJ1-4, the V gene TRBV6-6; unclear D gene. The CDR3 spans 12 residues. The V end was cut by 2 bases, the J end by 8 bases, with 6 bases between. Germline V gene data show CDR1 as MNHNY and CDR2 as SVGAGI (reference sequence). The CDR3 reads CASSYSREKLFF. Here the CDR3 DNA reads TGTGCCAGCAGTTACAGCAGGGAAAAACTGTTTTTT.

This rearrangement joins TRBV11-2 to TRBJ2-7, with 8 nucleotides matching TRBD2. Germline lookup yields CDR1 SGHAT and CDR2 FQNNGV. V shed 6 bases and J 5 bases; nucleotides not matched to a gene: 15. CDR3 length: 16 residues. This chain's CDR3 is CASRPTAGGFPHEQYF. CDR3 bases: TGTGCCAGCAGACCCACGGCGGGGGGCTTCCCCCACGAGCAGTACTTC.

The sample holds one count of this clone. The V call is TRBV7-8, the J call TRBJ1-1, with unresolved D. The CDR3 extends over 16 amino acids. V was pared by 5 bases and J by 1 base, with 17 bases between. Germline V gene lookup returns CDR1 SGHVS and CDR2 FQNEAQ. CDR3 DNA sequence: TGTGCCAGCAGCCCCCGACACCAGGAATCGAACACTGAAGCTTTCTTT. It is translated as CASSPRHQESNTEAFF.

This clone was counted between two and nine times. The rearrangement uses TRBV7-2 and TRBJ1-1; a possible D gene is TRBD1 (6 bases). This CDR3 is 16 amino acids long. Between the trimmed V and J ends, which lost 0 bases and 0 bases, there was a span of 11 bases. The germline gives CDR1 SGHTA, CDR2 FQGNSA. CDR3 in amino acids: CASSLAGHGLNTEAFF. The CDR3 bases are TGTGCCAGCAGCTTAGCGGGACACGGGTTGAACACTGAAGCTTTCTTT.

The chain links TRBV5-1 to TRBJ1-3; possibly TRBD1 for D (5 bases). Germline V gene lookup returns CDR1 SGHRS and CDR2 YFSETQ. V was pared by 0 bases and J by 4 bases, with 11 bases between. The CDR3 sequence is 15 residues long. The DNA of the CDR3 is TGCGCCAGCAGCTTGGCGGGCGGGGACGGAAACACCATATATTTT. Its protein product is CASSLAGGDGNTIYF.

The V call is TRBV9, the J call TRBJ1-2; TRBD1 matches at 7 bases. The CDR3 has 16 residues. J was trimmed by 7 bases and V by 4 bases; bases with no gene match: 16. Germline lookup yields CDR1 SGDLS and CDR2 YYNGEE. The CDR3 sequence is CASSFYRDSSRGGYTF. The CDR3 DNA reads as TGTGCCAGCAGCTTCTACCGGGACAGTAGTAGGGGTGGCTACACCTTC. Looking up the rest from reference TRBV9 and TRBJ1-2 gives the full variable domain: DSGVTQTPKHLITATGQRVTLRCSPRSGDLSVYWYQQSLDQGLQFLIQYYNGEERAKGNILERFSAQQFPDLHSELNLSSLELGDSALYFCASSFYRDSSRGGYTFGSGTRLTVV.

This clone was recorded a few times. This chain links TRBV5-1 with TRBJ1-1; a weak D match, TRBD1 (5 bases). Germline values: CDR1 SGHRS, CDR2 YFSETQ. This CDR3 comprises 14 residues. V was trimmed by 0 bases and J by 1 base, leaving 7 bases between them. CDR3 sequence (DNA): TGCGCCAGCAGCTTGGGTGGACAGAACACTGAAGCTTTCTTT. The encoded protein is CASSLGGQNTEAFF. Using reference TRBV5-1 and TRBJ1-1 for the parts outside the CDR3, the full variable domain is KAGVTQTPRYLIKTRGQQVTLSCSPISGHRSVSWYQQTPGQGLQFLFEYFSETQRNKGNFPGRFSGRQFSNSRSEMNVSTLELGDSALYLCASSLGGQNTEAFFGQGTRLTVV.

This clone was found a few times. The chain uses TRBV28 and TRBJ2-7; maybe TRBD2 (6 bases). Germline CDR1 reads MDHEN; CDR2 reads SYDVKM. The length of the CDR3 is 16 residues. Trimming cost V 4 bases and J 0 bases, with 16 bases left between them. CDR3 sequence reads: CASSWPAGKSSYEQYF. The CDR3 bases are TGTGCCAGCAGTTGGCCAGCGGGCAAAAGCTCCTACGAGCAGTACTTC.

The V call is TRBV6-5, the J call TRBJ1-5; D not certain. The CDR3 sequence is 13 residues long. V shed 6 bases and J shed 0 bases, with 6 bases lying between them. Germline assignment: CDR1 MNHEY and CDR2 SVGAGI. The CDR3 nucleotides read TGTGCCAGCAGGCAGGCTAGCAATCAGCCCCAGCATTTT. It translates to CASRQASNQPQHF.

The chain combines TRBV15 with TRBJ2-3; 10 bases fit TRBD1. V was pared by 6 bases and J by 4 bases, with 7 bases of the junction left unmatched. Germline CDR1 and CDR2: LNHNV and YYDKDF (reference sequence). The CDR3 covers 15 residues. The CDR3 DNA is TGTGCCACCAGTATTAGGACAGGGGGACCAGATACGCAGTATTTT. As protein: CATSIRTGGPDTQYF.

V gene TRBV12-3 or TRBV12-4 combines with J gene TRBJ2-2; D perhaps matches TRBD1 (5 bases). The ends were cut back, 6 bases at V and 7 bases at J, with 12 bases in the middle. The CDR3 spans 13 residues. The CDR3 loop reads CASSLGLVGELFF. In nucleotides, the CDR3 is TGTGCCAGCAGCCTGGGGCTAGTCGGGGAGCTGTTTTTT.

The chain combines TRBV18 with TRBJ1-1; tentatively, D is TRBD1 (5 bases). CDR1 and CDR2 (germline): KGHSH, LQKENI. V lost 3 bases, J lost 3 bases, and 8 bases lay in between. CDR3 size: 13 residues. The CDR3 spells CASSPGGDTEAFF. The CDR3 nucleotides read TGTGCCAGCTCACCGGGAGGGGACACTGAAGCTTTCTTT.

The chain combines TRBV11-2 with TRBJ1-4; D is undetermined. Germline assignment: CDR1 SGHAT and CDR2 FQNNGV. The CDR3 has 17 residues. The V and J ends lost 1 base and 8 bases respectively, with 20 bases between them. In nucleotides, the CDR3 is TGTGCCAGCAGCTTAGGGGCCGGCTTCACCAAAGGGGAAAAACTGTTTTTT. It is translated as CASSLGAGFTKGEKLFF.

The V gene is TRBV3-1 (or the pseudogene TRBV3-2), the J gene TRBJ1-6; possibly TRBD1 for D (5 bases). The CDR3 loop spans 16 amino acids. Germline V gene data show CDR1 as LGHDT and CDR2 as YNNKEL (reference sequence). With 3 bases removed from V and 0 bases from J, the gap between germline ends came to 9 bases. This chain's CDR3 is CASSHADSSYNSPLHF. The CDR3 coding sequence is TGTGCCAGCAGCCATGCCGACAGCTCCTATAATTCACCCCTCCACTTT.

This clone was found a few times. The chain employs TRBV12-3 or TRBV12-4 and TRBJ2-1; no reliable D call. CDR3 length: 13 amino acids. Trimming pared 1 base from V and 8 bases from J, leaving 9 bases between. This CDR3 reads CASSLGRTDEQFF. The CDR3 coding sequence is TGTGCCAGCAGTTTAGGCAGGACGGATGAGCAGTTCTTC.

V usage is TRBV5-4 and J usage is TRBJ2-7; 9 positions match TRBD1. The V gene end was trimmed by 4 bases and the J gene end by 6 bases; junction bases not matched to a gene: 8. Germline values: CDR1 SGHNT, CDR2 YYREEE (reference sequence). This CDR3 has 14 amino acids. The CDR3 bases are TGTGCCAGCAGCACCGGGACAGGGATGTTCGAGCAGTACTTC. This sequence encodes CASSTGTGMFEQYF.

The V gene is TRBV28, the J gene TRBJ1-4; perhaps TRBD1 as D (5 bases). The CDR3 spans 15 residues. Germline V lookup: CDR1 MDHEN, CDR2 SYDVKM. The V and J ends lost 8 bases and 0 bases respectively, with 13 bases between them. As DNA, the CDR3 is TGTGCCAGCGGGGGGTGGGATGCAACTAATGAAAAACTGTTTTTT. Translated, it gives CASGGWDATNEKLFF.

Note on this clone: The junction does not match germline at one end; this may be a read error. Written as DNA, the CDR3 is TGTGCTAGCAGCTCCAGGACAGGGCGAGGGGGCCAAGAGACCCAGTACTTC. Its translation: CASSSRTGRGGQETQYF. The chain is built from TRBV7-7 and TRBJ2-5, with TRBD1 matching 8 bases. CDR1 and CDR2 (germline): SSHAT, FNYEAQ (reference sequence). CDR3 length equals 17 residues. The full variable domain, rest sourced from reference TRBV7-7 and TRBJ2-5, is GAGVSQSPRYKVTKRGQDVTLRCDPISSHATLYWYQQALGQGPEFLTYFNYEAQPDKSGLPSDRFSAERPEGSISTLTIQRTEQRDSAMYRCASSSRTGRGGQETQYFGPGTRLLVL.

The J gene is TRBJ2-3, the V gene TRBV7-3; D is tentatively TRBD1 or TRBD2 (5 bases each). Germline lookup yields CDR1 SGHTA and CDR2 FQGTGA. The CDR3 runs 15 residues. V shed 5 bases and J shed 0 bases, with 12 bases lying between them. CDR3 sequence reads: CASSPRDGSTDTQYF. The CDR3 bases are TGTGCCAGCAGCCCTCGGGACGGTAGCACAGATACGCAGTATTTT.

The chain links TRBV28 to TRBJ1-2, with 9 bases aligning to TRBD1. In germline, CDR1 is MDHEN, CDR2 SYDVKM. The CDR3 has 16 residues. V was pared by 5 bases and J by 4 bases, with 11 bases of the junction left unmatched. The CDR3 DNA sequence: TGTGCCAGCAGTCCGGCGACAGGGGGGGTTGGCTATGGCTACACCTTC. Its translation is CASSPATGGVGYGYTF.

This chain joins TRBV7-3 and TRBJ1-1; unclear D gene. Germline assignment: CDR1 SGHTA and CDR2 FQGTGA. The CDR3 runs 13 residues. Trimming stripped 5 bases from V and 3 bases from J, with 10 bases between. The CDR3 sequence: CASSRRADTEAFF. CDR3 nucleotide sequence: TGTGCCAGCAGCCGTAGGGCGGACACTGAAGCTTTCTTT. Full variable domain (rest looked up from reference TRBV7-3 and TRBJ1-1): GAGVSQTPSNKVTEKGKYVELRCDPISGHTALYWYRQSLGQGPEFLIYFQGTGAADDSGLPNDRFFAVRPEGSVSTLKIQRTERGDSAVYLCASSRRADTEAFFGQGTRLTVV.

This chain uses TRBV15 with TRBJ2-7, with a possible D match to TRBD1 (5 bases). CDR1 and CDR2 (germline): LNHNV, YYDKDF (reference sequence). V was trimmed by 0 bases and J by 4 bases, leaving 10 bases between them. The CDR3 is made up of 14 amino acids. CDR3 sequence (DNA): TGTGCCACCAGCAGAGAGCAGGGAATGTACGAGCAGTACTTC. This gives the protein CATSREQGMYEQYF.